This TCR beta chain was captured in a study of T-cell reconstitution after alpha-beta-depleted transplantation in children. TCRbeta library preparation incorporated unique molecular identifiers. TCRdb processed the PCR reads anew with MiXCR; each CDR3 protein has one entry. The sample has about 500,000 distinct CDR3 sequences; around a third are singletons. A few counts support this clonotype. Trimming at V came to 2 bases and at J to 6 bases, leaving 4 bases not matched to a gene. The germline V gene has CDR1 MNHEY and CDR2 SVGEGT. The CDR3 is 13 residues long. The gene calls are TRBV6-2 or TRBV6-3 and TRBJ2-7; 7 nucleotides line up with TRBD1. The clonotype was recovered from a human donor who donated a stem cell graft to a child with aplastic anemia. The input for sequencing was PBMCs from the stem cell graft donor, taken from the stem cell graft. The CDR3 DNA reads TGTGCCAGCAGTTACAGGGGGCTTGGCGAGCAGTACTTC. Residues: CASSYRGLGEQYF.